The entry below describes one T cell receptor (beta chain). This CDR3 comprises 16 residues. Trimming took 1 base from V and 0 from J, leaving 11 bases between them. Germline V gene lookup returns CDR1 SGDLS and CDR2 YYNGEE. Clones were read by immunoSEQ multiplex PCR, and TCRdb kept only the in-frame ones, dropping some. The repertoire holds 200,000 to 300,000 clones, roughly 86% seen once, with around 5% in the top ten. This sample is part of a study of blood T cell repertoires in COVID-19. Those enrolled in Seattle joined during active infection and were followed longitudinally afterward. Sequenced: peripheral blood. The sequence derives from an older woman with COVID-19, enrolled during active disease. The chain carries TRBV9 and TRBJ2-1; D not certain. DNA of the CDR3: TGTGCCAGCAGCGTACGCACAGATTACTCCTACAATGAGCAGTTCTTC. Amino acids: CASSVRTDYSYNEQFF.